Below are 10 T cell receptor beta chains sequenced from a single sample in a study of T cell repertoires in cytomegalovirus infection. From the reads, TCRdb called clonotypes with MiXCR, one entry per CDR3 protein. In the table there are 700,000 to 950,000 distinct CDR3 sequences, 32% of which are singletons. Their antigen targets remain unknown. The specimen was cultured CD8+ T cells from PBMCs, collected from culture after CMV antigen stimulation. The receptors derive from a human donor in good health (CMV status not recorded). Some clones in this sample may be carry-over from other donors' samples.

The chain employs TRBV19 and TRBJ2-3, with a tentative D call TRBD2 (6 bases). Between the trimmed V and J ends, which lost 1 base and 2 bases, there was a span of 16 bases. Per the germline V gene, CDR1 is LNHDA and CDR2 is SQIVND (reference sequence). The length of the CDR3 is 17 residues. DNA of the CDR3: TGTGCCAGTAGTATAGCCGCACGCTGGACTATCACAGATACGCAGTATTTT. It translates to CASSIAARWTITDTQYF.

The chain links TRBV7-6 to TRBJ1-2; D perhaps matches TRBD1 (5 bases). Looked up from germline, CDR1 is SGHVS and CDR2 is FNYEAQ. The germline V and J ends were trimmed by 1 base and 0 bases, with 9 bases remaining between them. The CDR3 contains 15 residues. The CDR3 protein is CASSLEAGTNYGYTF. CDR3 nucleotides: TGTGCCAGCAGCTTAGAGGCAGGGACTAACTATGGCTACACCTTC.

This clonotype was counted ten times or more. The rearrangement uses TRBV7-6 and TRBJ2-1, with 7 bases fitting TRBD1. The germline V gene has CDR1 SGHVS and CDR2 FNYEAQ. The CDR3 contains 17 residues. The J segment lost 0 bases and the V segment lost 0 bases, leaving 5 bases of the junction unmatched. CDR3 sequence: CASSLAGTAYSYNEQFF. The CDR3 nucleotides are TGTGCCAGCAGCTTAGCGGGGACAGCTTACTCCTACAATGAGCAGTTCTTC.

This clonotype was detected only a few times. The CDR3 region has the DNA TGTGCCAGCAGTGAAGAACGGTCAAGGGATGAGCAGTTCTTC. Its protein product is CASSEERSRDEQFF. This chain connects TRBV6-1 to TRBJ2-1; unclear D gene. The CDR3 has 14 residues. Trimming shortened V by 1 base and J by 8 bases, and 12 bases separated the two germline ends. The germline V gene encodes CDR1 MNHNS and CDR2 SASEGT.

This clonotype was counted a few times. V usage is TRBV7-6 and J usage is TRBJ1-5; D is undetermined. Per the germline V gene, CDR1 is SGHVS and CDR2 is FNYEAQ. This CDR3 is built from 13 residues. V dropped 5 bases and J dropped 7 bases, with 12 bases sitting between them. CDR3: CASSPAERQPQHF. CDR3 nucleotide sequence: TGTGCCAGCAGCCCGGCAGAGAGGCAGCCCCAGCATTTT.

The gene calls are TRBV28 and TRBJ1-2; D might be TRBD1 (5 bases). This CDR3 is built from 15 residues. V gave up 6 bases and J gave up 2 bases, with 16 bases separating them. Germline lookup yields CDR1 MDHEN and CDR2 SYDVKM. CDR3: CASSYHLGRNYGYTF. CDR3 DNA: TGTGCCAGCAGCTACCACCTGGGACGGAACTATGGCTACACCTTC.

J is TRBJ1-3 and V is TRBV4-1; D is uncertain. This CDR3 is 12 amino acids long. CDR1 is MGHRA, CDR2 YSYEKL, per germline. With 7 bases removed from V and 3 bases from J, the gap between germline ends came to 7 bases. CDR3 nucleotides: TGCGCCAGCACCATGGTTGGAAACACCATATATTTT. Translating gives CASTMVGNTIYF.

This clonotype was counted at least ten times. This chain's CDR3 is CASSPIAGALYNEQFF. For the CDR3, the DNA is TGTGCCAGCAGCCCTATAGCGGGGGCCCTATACAATGAGCAGTTCTTC. The chain recombines TRBV7-9 with TRBJ2-1; 9 bases align to TRBD2. The germline V gene encodes CDR1 SEHNR and CDR2 FQNEAQ (reference sequence). The CDR3 spans 16 residues. With V trimmed by 5 bases and J by 4 bases, 9 bases remained unmatched.

The chain combines TRBV6-6 with TRBJ2-7; no reliable D call. The germline V gene encodes CDR1 MNHNY and CDR2 SVGAGI (reference sequence). The CDR3 covers 13 residues. Trimming stripped 2 bases from V and 2 bases from J, with 7 bases between. CDR3 sequence (DNA): TGTGCCAGCAGTTACGGGTCGACCTACGAGCAGTACGTC. Amino acid sequence: CASSYGSTYEQYV.

A word on this clonotype: At one end, the junction sequence differs from germline, possibly due to a read error. V is TRBV19 and J is TRBJ2-1; D unclear. Germline CDR1 LNHDA, CDR2 SQIVND (reference sequence). This CDR3 is built from 15 residues. CDR3 in DNA: TGTGTCAGTAGTATTGTCCCTACAAGTTACAATGAGCAGTTCTTC. Its translation is CVSSIVPTSYNEQFF.